The rows below give T cell receptor beta chains drawn from one sample of a study of post-analysis software for immune sequencing data. TCRdb recomputed calls from the PCR reads with MiXCR, one row per CDR3 protein. The table has about 770,000 distinct CDR3 sequences, around 46% seen once; the top ten hold roughly 4.9%. Sequenced: blood. The receptors here all came from a girl aged 5-17 years with multiple sclerosis. The CDR3 runs from the conserved cysteine through the conserved F or W. The D gene is left open where the match is weak. Clone size is not always given. Where it is, it says once, few, many or a class for expanded clones.

>-|-|TRBJ2-1|TRBV25-1
TGTGCCGGCATGAGCGGGCCGAATGAGCAGTTCTTC
CAGMSGPNEQFF
>-|-|TRBJ2-5|TRBV7-9
TGTGCCAGCAGCTTCAAGGGGTGGGAGACCCAGTACTTC
CASSFKGWETQYF
>few|TRBD2|TRBJ2-1|TRBV20-1
TGCAGTGCTAGAAGGTCTAGCGGGTACAATGAGCAGTTCTTC
CSARRSSGYNEQFF
>few|-|TRBJ1-5|TRBV12-3/TRBV12-4
TGTGCCAGCAGCCGACAGGACGGCAATCAGCCCCAGCATTTT
CASSRQDGNQPQHF
>few|TRBD1|TRBJ2-7|TRBV29-1
TGCAGCGTTGCCTGGGACAGGGGATACGAGCAGTACTTC
CSVAWDRGYEQYF
>-|-|TRBJ2-7|TRBV4-3
TGCGCCAGCAGCCAAGATTGGAAGGGGGACGAGCAGTACTTC
CASSQDWKGDEQYF
>-|TRBD2|TRBJ2-1|TRBV29-1
TGCAGCGTTGCGAGCGGGAGGCCCTACAATGAGCAGTTCTTC
CSVASGRPYNEQFF
>-|-|TRBJ2-1|TRBV5-1
TGCGCCAGCAGCCTGACTAGGCAATCGGGCAATGAGCAGTTCTTC
CASSLTRQSGNEQFF
>-|TRBD1|TRBJ1-2|TRBV9
TGTGCCAGCAGCGTATCCCCTGGGGACAGTTATGGCTACACCTTC
CASSVSPGDSYGYTF
>-|-|TRBJ2-5|TRBV28
TGTGCCAGCAGTAGCCTCCGGGATGAGACCCAGTACTTC
CASSSLRDETQYF
>-|-|TRBJ1-5|TRBV20-1
TGCAGTGCTAGGGACTACAGGGATAGCAGCAATCAGGCCCAGCATTTT
CSARDYRDSSNQAQHF
>-|TRBD1|TRBJ2-6|TRBV15
TGTGCCACCAGCAGAGATTCATGGGACAGGGGGCAATCCGGGGCCAACGTCCTGACTTTC
CATSRDSWDRGQSGANVLTF
>few|TRBD1|TRBJ1-1|TRBV18
TGTGCCAGCTCACCGCCACCTCGGACAGGAAACACTGAAGCTTTCTTT
CASSPPPRTGNTEAFF
>-|-|TRBJ2-7|TRBV20-1
TGCAGTGCTCGGGTCGGAACCCCTGGGCAGTACTTC
CSARVGTPGQYF
>-|TRBD2|TRBJ2-2|TRBV10-3
TGTGCCATCAGGGCGGGAGGGGACACCGGGGAGCTGTTTTTT
CAIRAGGDTGELFF
>-|-|TRBJ2-3|TRBV27
TGTGCCAGCATATCTAGCACAGATACGCAGTATTTT
CASISSTDTQYF
>few|-|TRBJ2-7|TRBV5-1
TGCGCCAGCAGCTTGGCCATGGGGTCCACCCCCTTGGAGCAGTACTTC
CASSLAMGSTPLEQYF
>-|TRBD1|TRBJ2-7|TRBV27
TGTGCCAGCAGTCCGCGACAGGGGGCGCGAACCTACGAGCAGTACTTC
CASSPRQGARTYEQYF
>few|TRBD2|TRBJ2-1|TRBV12-3/TRBV12-4
TGTGCCAGCAGTTTGATGAGGGAGGGTTACAATGAGCAGTTCTTC
CASSLMREGYNEQFF
>-|TRBD2|TRBJ2-7|TRBV20-1
TGCAGTGCTAGAGCTTGGACTAGCGGGACCCCGGGGGAGCAGTACTTC
CSARAWTSGTPGEQYF
>few|TRBD2|TRBJ2-7|TRBV6-5
TGTGCCAGCAGTTATATGGGGACTAGCGGGAGGAGAAGCGAGCAGTACTTC
CASSYMGTSGRRSEQYF
>-|-|TRBJ2-7|TRBV29-1
TGCAGCGTTGAATGGGACGGTGACTCCTACGAGCAGTACTTC
CSVEWDGDSYEQYF
>-|-|TRBJ2-5|TRBV7-9
TGTGCCAGCAGTTCACATGTCTTAGCGGAGCAAGAGACCCAGTACTTC
CASSSHVLAEQETQYF
>-|TRBD2|TRBJ2-3|TRBV6-5
TGTGCCAGCAGTTACTCGAGATGGAGGGGAGGGACAGATACGCAGTATTTT
CASSYSRWRGGTDTQYF
>few|TRBD2|TRBJ2-3|TRBV7-3
TGTGCCAGCAGCCTACTAGCGGGACCCACCGCAGATACGCAGTATTTT
CASSLLAGPTADTQYF
>-|-|TRBJ1-2|TRBV3-1
TGTGCCAGCGGCCGTGAGGGTGTGAACTATGGCTACACCTTC
CASGREGVNYGYTF
>-|-|TRBJ2-7|TRBV7-2
TGTGCCAGCAGCTTATCGGCCGGTAGCCTCTACGAGCAGTACTTC
CASSLSAGSLYEQYF
>-|-|TRBJ1-6|TRBV5-1
TGCGCCAGCAGATTTGGGGGCGAGACTAATTCACCCCTCCACTTT
CASRFGGETNSPLHF
>-|-|TRBJ1-5|TRBV10-3
TGTGCCATCAGTGAGACTCAGGGGAAGCCCCAGCATTTT
CAISETQGKPQHF
>-|TRBD1|TRBJ1-1|TRBV20-1
TGCAGTGCTAGAGAGGAGACAGGGAGGAACACTGAAGCTTTCTTT
CSAREETGRNTEAFF
>-|-|TRBJ2-5|TRBV7-2
TGTGCCAGCAGCCCAACGGACAGTTCCCAAGAGACCCGGTACTTC
CASSPTDSSQETRYF
>-|-|TRBJ2-7|TRBV6-5
TGTGCCAGCAGACAACACTCCTACGAGCAGTACTTC
CASRQHSYEQYF